This T cell receptor (beta chain) was captured in a study of relationships among human T cell subsets. Findings and caveats of the study: Substantial CDR3 sharing among Th1, Th2 and regulatory cells suggested stochastic fate choice.

From the CD45RA-negative fraction, anti-CD45RO beads picked out CD45RA-RO+ memory T cells. Trimming cost V 3 bases and J 6 bases; bases outside gene matches: 4. There are 14 residues in the CDR3. The V gene's germline CDR1 is MDHEN and CDR2 SYDVKM. Worth noting for this clonotype: The target antigen is unknown.

From mRNA, alpha and beta CDR3 regions were amplified using semiquantitative ARM-PCR. Exponential amplification used communal superprimers after tagged nested gene-specific primers in ARM-PCR. TCRdb independently ran MiXCR on the multiplex PCR reads; one entry per CDR3 protein. The data contain more than 7,000 distinct CDR3 sequences, roughly 54% of them singletons. This sequence was found in a man between 35 and 55 years old in good health. Sequencing was performed on memory T cells sorted from blood. This chain links TRBV28 with TRBJ2-3, with 9 bases aligning to TRBD2. The CDR3 region is CASSFGTSRDTQYF. The CDR3 nucleotides read TGTGCCAGCAGTTTTGGGACTAGCAGGGATACGCAGTATTTT.